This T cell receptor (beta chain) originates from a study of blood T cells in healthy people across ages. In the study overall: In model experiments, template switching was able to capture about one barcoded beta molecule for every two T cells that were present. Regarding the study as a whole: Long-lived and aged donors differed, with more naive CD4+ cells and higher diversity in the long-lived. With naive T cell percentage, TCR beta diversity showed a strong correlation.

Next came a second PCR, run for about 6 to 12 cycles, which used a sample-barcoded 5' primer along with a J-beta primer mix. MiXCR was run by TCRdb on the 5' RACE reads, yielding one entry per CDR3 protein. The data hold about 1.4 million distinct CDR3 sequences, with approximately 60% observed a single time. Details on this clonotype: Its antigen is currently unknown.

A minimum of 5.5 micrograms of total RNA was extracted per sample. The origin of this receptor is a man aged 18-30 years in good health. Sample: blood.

Written as DNA, the CDR3 is TGTGCCAGCAGTTACCGGGGGGGGCTAGGCGAGACCCAGTACTTC. Amino acids: CASSYRGGLGETQYF. The rearrangement uses TRBV6-5 and TRBJ2-5, with 8 nucleotides matching TRBD2. Germline trimming cut 2 bases from V and 5 bases from J; bases unmatched to any gene: 7. Germline CDR1 MNHEY, CDR2 SVGAGI. The CDR3 is 15 amino acids.